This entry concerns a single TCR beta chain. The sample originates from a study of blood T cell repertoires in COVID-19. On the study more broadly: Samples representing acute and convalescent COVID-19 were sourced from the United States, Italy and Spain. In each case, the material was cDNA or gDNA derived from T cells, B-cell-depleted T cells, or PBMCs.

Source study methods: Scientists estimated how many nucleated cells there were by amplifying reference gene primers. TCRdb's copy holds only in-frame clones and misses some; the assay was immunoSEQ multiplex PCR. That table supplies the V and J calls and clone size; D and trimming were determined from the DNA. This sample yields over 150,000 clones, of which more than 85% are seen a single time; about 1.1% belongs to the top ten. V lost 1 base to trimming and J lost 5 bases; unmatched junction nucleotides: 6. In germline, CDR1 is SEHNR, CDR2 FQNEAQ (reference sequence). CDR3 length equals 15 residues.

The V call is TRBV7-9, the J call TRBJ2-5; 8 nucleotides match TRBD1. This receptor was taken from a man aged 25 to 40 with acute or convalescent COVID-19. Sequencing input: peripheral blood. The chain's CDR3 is CASSLEGTGWETQYF. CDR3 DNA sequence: TGTGCCAGCAGCTTAGAGGGGACAGGCTGGGAGACCCAGTACTTC.